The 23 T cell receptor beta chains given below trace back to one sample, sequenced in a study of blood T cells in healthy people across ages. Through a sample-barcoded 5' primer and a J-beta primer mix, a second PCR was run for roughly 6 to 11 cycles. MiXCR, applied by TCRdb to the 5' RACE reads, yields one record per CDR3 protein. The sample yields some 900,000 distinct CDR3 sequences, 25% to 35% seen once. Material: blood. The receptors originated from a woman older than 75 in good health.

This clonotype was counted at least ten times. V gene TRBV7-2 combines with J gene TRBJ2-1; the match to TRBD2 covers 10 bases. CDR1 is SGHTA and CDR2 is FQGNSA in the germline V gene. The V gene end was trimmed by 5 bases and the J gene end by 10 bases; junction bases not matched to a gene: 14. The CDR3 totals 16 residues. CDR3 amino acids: CASSDQRGGRKREQFF. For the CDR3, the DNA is TGTGCCAGCAGCGACCAGCGGGGGGGCCGAAAAAGGGAGCAGTTCTTC.

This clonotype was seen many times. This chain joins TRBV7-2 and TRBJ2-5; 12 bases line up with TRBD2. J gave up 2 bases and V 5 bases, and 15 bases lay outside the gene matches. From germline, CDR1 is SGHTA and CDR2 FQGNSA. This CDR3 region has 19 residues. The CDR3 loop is CASSVGLAGSSTPQETQYF. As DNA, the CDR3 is TGTGCCAGCAGCGTCGGACTAGCGGGGTCTTCCACCCCTCAAGAGACCCAGTACTTC.

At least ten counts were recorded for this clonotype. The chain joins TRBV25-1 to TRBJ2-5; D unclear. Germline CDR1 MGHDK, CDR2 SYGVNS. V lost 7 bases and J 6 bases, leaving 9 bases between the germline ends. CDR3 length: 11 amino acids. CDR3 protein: CASTAFQTQYF. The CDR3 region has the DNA TGTGCCAGCACTGCATTCCAGACCCAGTACTTC.

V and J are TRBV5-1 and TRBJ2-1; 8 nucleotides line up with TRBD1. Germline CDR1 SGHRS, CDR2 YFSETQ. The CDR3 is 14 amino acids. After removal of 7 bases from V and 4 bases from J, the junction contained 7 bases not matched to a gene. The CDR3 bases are TGCGCCAGCGCCCCGGGACAGGAATACAATGAGCAGTTCTTC. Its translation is CASAPGQEYNEQFF.

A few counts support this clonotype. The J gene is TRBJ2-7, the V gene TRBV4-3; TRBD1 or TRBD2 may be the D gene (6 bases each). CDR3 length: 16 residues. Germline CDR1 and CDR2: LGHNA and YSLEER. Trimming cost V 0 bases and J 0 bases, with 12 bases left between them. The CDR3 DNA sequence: TGCGCCAGCAGCCAAGATCGGGGGCGGAGCTCCTACGAGCAGTACTTC. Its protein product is CASSQDRGRSSYEQYF.

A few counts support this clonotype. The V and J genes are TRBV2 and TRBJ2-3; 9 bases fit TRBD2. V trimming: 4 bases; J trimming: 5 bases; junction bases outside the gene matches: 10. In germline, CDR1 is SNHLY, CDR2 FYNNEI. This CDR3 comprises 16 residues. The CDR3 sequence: CASSALRGSGGDTQYF. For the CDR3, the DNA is TGTGCCAGCAGTGCCCTGCGGGGTAGCGGGGGAGATACGCAGTATTTT.

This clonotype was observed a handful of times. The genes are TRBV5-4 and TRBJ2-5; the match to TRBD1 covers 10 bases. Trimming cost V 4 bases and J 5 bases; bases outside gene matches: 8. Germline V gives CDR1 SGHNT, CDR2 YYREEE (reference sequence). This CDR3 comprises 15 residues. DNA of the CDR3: TGTGCCAGCAGCCCGACAGGGGGCAGCGGGGAGACCCAGTACTTC. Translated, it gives CASSPTGGSGETQYF.

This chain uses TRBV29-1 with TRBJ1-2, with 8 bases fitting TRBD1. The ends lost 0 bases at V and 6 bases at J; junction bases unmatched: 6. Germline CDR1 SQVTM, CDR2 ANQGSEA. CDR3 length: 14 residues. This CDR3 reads CSVEDKTGVNGYTF. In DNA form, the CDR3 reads TGCAGCGTTGAAGACAAGACAGGGGTTAATGGCTACACCTTC.

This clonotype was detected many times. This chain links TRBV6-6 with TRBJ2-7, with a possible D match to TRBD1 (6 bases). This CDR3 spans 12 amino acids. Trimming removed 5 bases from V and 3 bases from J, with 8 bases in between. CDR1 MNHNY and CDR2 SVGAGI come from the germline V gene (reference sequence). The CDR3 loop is CASSRDIYEQYF. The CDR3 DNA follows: TGTGCCAGCAGTCGGGACATCTACGAGCAGTACTTC.

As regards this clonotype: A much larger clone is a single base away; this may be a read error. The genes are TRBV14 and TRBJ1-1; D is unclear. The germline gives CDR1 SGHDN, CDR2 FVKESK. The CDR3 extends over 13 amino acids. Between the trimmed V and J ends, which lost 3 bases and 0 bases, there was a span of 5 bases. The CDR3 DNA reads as TGTGCCAGCAGCCAGTACATGAACACTGAAGCTTTCTTT. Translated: CASSQYMNTEAFF.

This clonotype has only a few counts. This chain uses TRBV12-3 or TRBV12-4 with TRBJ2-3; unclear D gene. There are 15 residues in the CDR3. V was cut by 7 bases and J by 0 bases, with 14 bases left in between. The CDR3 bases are TGTGCCAGCACCCCTGGCCGTACTAGCACAGATACGCAGTATTTT. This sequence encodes CASTPGRTSTDTQYF.

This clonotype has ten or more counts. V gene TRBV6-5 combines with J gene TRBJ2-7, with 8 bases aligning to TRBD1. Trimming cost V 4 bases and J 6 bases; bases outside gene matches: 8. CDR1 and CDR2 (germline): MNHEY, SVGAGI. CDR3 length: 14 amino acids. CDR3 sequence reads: CASSFGQGEGEQYF. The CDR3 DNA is TGTGCCAGCAGTTTCGGACAGGGCGAAGGCGAGCAGTACTTC.

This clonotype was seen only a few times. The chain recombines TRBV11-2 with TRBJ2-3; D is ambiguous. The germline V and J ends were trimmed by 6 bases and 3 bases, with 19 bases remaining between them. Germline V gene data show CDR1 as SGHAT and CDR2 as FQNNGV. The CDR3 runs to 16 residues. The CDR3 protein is CASRPLRDRGTDTQYF. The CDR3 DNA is TGTGCCAGCAGACCTCTTAGGGATCGTGGGACAGATACGCAGTATTTT.

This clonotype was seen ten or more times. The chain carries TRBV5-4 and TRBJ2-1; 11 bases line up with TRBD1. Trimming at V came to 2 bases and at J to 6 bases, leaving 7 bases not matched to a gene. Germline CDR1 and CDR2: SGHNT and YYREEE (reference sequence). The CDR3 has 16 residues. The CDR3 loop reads CASSLRTGGTFNEQFF. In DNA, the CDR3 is TGTGCCAGCAGCTTACGGACAGGGGGCACCTTCAATGAGCAGTTCTTC.

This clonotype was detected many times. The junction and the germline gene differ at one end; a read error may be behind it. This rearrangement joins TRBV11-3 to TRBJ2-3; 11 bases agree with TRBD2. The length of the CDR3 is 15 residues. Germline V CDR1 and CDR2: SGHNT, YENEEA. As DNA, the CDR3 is TGCGCCAGCAGCCTACTAGCGGGAGGCACAGATACGCAGTATTTT. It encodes CASSLLAGGTDTQYF.

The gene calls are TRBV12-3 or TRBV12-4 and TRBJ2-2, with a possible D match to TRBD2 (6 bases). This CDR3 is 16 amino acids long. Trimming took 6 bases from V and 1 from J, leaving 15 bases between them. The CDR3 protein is CASSPSGTWNTGELFF. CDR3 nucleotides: TGTGCCAGCAGCCCCTCCGGGACTTGGAACACCGGGGAGCTGTTTTTT.

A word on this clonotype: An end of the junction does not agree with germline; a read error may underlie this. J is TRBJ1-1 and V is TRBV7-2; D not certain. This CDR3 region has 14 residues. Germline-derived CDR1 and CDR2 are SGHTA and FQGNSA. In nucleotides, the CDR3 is TGTGCCGGCAGCCCACAATTCGGTAGCACTGAAGCTTTCTTT. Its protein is CAGSPQFGSTEAFF.

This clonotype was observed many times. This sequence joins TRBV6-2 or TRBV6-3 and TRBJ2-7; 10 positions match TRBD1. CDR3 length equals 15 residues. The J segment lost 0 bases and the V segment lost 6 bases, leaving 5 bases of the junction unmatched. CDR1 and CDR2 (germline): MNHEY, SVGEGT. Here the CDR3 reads CASRPRDRGSYEQYF. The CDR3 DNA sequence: TGTGCCAGCAGACCCCGGGACAGGGGCTCCTACGAGCAGTACTTC.

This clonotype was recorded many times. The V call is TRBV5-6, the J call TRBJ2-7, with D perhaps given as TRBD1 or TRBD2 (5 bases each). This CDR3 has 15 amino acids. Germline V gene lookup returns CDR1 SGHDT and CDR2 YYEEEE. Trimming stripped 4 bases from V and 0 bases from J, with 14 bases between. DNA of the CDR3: TGTGCCAGCAGCCTAACGGGACCCCACTCCTACGAGCAGTACTTC. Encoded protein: CASSLTGPHSYEQYF.

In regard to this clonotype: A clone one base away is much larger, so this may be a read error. In DNA form, the CDR3 reads TGTGTCAGCAGCACCTGGGGACAGGAGTTGCGAGAGACCCAGTACTTC. Translating it yields CVSSTWGQELRETQYF. The V and J genes are TRBV7-2 and TRBJ2-5; TRBD1 matches 8 bases. Per the germline V gene, CDR1 is SGHTA and CDR2 is FQGNSA. The CDR3 covers 16 residues.

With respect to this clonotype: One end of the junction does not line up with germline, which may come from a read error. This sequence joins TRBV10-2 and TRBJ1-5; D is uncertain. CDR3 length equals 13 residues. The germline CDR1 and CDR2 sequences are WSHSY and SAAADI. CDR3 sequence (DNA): TGCGCCTGCAGTACCCAGGGCAATCAGCCCCAGCATTTT. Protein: CACSTQGNQPQHF.

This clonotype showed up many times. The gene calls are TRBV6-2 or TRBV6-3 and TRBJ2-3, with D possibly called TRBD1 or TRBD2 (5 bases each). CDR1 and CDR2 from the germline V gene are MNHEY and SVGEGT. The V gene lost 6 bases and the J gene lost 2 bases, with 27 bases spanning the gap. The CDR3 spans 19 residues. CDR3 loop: CASRSRDPSSHHTTDTQYF. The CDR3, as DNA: TGTGCCAGCAGATCCCGGGACCCCTCCTCCCACCACACCACAGATACGCAGTATTTT.

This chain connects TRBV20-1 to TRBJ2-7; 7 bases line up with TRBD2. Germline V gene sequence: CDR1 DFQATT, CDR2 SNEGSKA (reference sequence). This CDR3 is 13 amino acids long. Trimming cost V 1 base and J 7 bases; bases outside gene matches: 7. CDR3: CSARGGGLGEQYF. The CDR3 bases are TGCAGTGCTAGAGGGGGGGGATTGGGTGAGCAGTACTTC.